The 25 T cell receptor beta chains reported below all come from one sample, sequenced in a study of T-cell memory formation after mild COVID-19 (dated by TCRdb to the early 2020s). To prepare the library, 5' RACE was applied. Instrument used: Illumina NovaSeq 6000. Through fastp at Q25 and MiXCR, TCRdb rebuilt clones from the public reads, retaining in-frame beta chains. All rows with the same CDR3 protein become a single entry with the most common DNA and genes. The sample data list fewer than 140,000 distinct CDR3 sequences, and around 12% of these were observed just once. The ten most abundant clones make up about 27% of the sample. Sequencing was carried out using PBMCs or a T cell subset sorted from them (not recorded which). Receptors were obtained from an adult woman who had mild COVID-19 (a few samples of this study predate the infection). The sample titles of this study are shuffled in the database, so cell type and time point are left out; the donor was told from shared clones.

The V and J genes are TRBV3-1 and TRBJ2-5; D remains unclear. The CDR3 covers 13 residues. Germline loops: CDR1 LGHDT, CDR2 YNNKEL (reference sequence). V lost 5 bases and J lost 5, with 12 bases in between. The CDR3 DNA is TGTGCCAGCAGCGGCAAGGCCGCGGAGACCCAGTACTTC. This codes for CASSGKAAETQYF.

This clonotype was recorded many times. V and J are TRBV12-3 or TRBV12-4 and TRBJ2-7, with 7 bases fitting TRBD1. The CDR3 runs to 16 residues. V shed 7 bases and J 2 bases; nucleotides not matched to a gene: 14. For the CDR3, the DNA is TGTGCCAGCACCGATAACAGGGGCCTCCTAACCTACGAGCAGTACTTC. This sequence encodes CASTDNRGLLTYEQYF.

This clonotype was counted between two and nine times. The CDR3 DNA sequence: TGTGCCAGCAGCTTCGGACAGAACACTGAAGCTTTCTTT. Translation: CASSFGQNTEAFF. The rearrangement uses TRBV5-4 and TRBJ1-1; D possibly corresponds to TRBD1 (5 bases). The CDR3 totals 13 residues. Germline CDR1 reads SGHNT; CDR2 reads YYREEE (reference sequence). Trimming stripped 2 bases from V and 1 base from J, with 6 bases between.

This clonotype was seen repeatedly, ten times or more. The gene calls are TRBV27 and TRBJ2-7; D is possibly TRBD1 (6 bases). V was shortened by 1 base and J by 0 bases, with 10 bases between the two germline ends. This CDR3 comprises 15 residues. Germline V gene sequence: CDR1 MNHEY, CDR2 SMNVEV (reference sequence). CDR3 residues: CASSLWGHSSYEQYF. The CDR3 coding sequence is TGTGCCAGCAGTTTATGGGGACACTCCTCCTACGAGCAGTACTTC.

V usage is TRBV7-6 and J usage is TRBJ2-4, with 8 nucleotides matching TRBD1. V dropped 4 bases and J dropped 7; count of bases not matched to a gene: 12. The CDR3 is 16 amino acids. CDR1 is SGHVS and CDR2 is FNYEAQ in the germline V gene. This CDR3 is CASSSLPGQGANIQYF. CDR3 coding DNA: TGTGCCAGCAGCTCCCTGCCAGGGCAGGGGGCGAACATTCAGTACTTC.

The chain has TRBV7-9 and TRBJ2-7, with 7 bases fitting TRBD2. Unmatched junction bases numbered 20, after V lost 5 bases and J lost 7 bases. The CDR3 extends over 17 amino acids. Germline lookup yields CDR1 SEHNR and CDR2 FQNEAQ (reference sequence). The CDR3 DNA reads as TGTGCCAGCAGCCCCCGAACCTCCGGGACCGTCGGGGGGGAGCAGTACTTC. This encodes CASSPRTSGTVGGEQYF.

In its sample, this clonotype was seen a few times. The chain has TRBV12-3 or TRBV12-4 and TRBJ2-5, with a tentative D call TRBD2 (6 bases). V lost 5 bases to trimming and J lost 1 base, with 14 bases between them. There are 15 residues in the CDR3. The CDR3 DNA reads TGTGCCAGCAGTCCCCCCGGGGGTAGCCAAGAGACCCAGTACTTC. Amino acid sequence: CASSPPGGSQETQYF.

The chain links TRBV5-1 to TRBJ2-1; 10 positions agree with TRBD2. V was clipped by 4 bases and J by 9 bases; unmatched bases: 10. Looked up from germline, CDR1 is SGHRS and CDR2 is YFSETQ. This CDR3 is built from 15 residues. The CDR3 reads CASSTGLAGAVEQFF. In nucleotides, the CDR3 is TGCGCCAGCAGCACCGGTCTAGCGGGGGCGGTTGAGCAGTTCTTC.

The chain combines TRBV7-9 with TRBJ2-2; D perhaps matches TRBD2 (5 bases). The CDR3 is made up of 16 amino acids. Per the germline V gene, CDR1 is SEHNR and CDR2 is FQNEAQ (reference sequence). V lost 1 base to trimming and J lost 4 bases, with 13 bases between them. The CDR3 DNA follows: TGTGCCAGCAGCTTAGTTCGAGGGAAAGGCACCGGGGAGCTGTTTTTT. This sequence encodes CASSLVRGKGTGELFF.

This clonotype was counted only a few times. The V gene is TRBV12-3 or TRBV12-4, the J gene TRBJ2-1; a possible D gene is TRBD2 (5 bases). CDR3 length equals 11 residues. As DNA, the CDR3 is TGTGCTTGCAGTGGAACGGGAGAGCAGTTCTTC. This codes for CACSGTGEQFF.

The chain has TRBV10-3 and TRBJ2-1, with 9 bases identical to TRBD2. The V segment lost 2 bases and the J segment 5 bases; nucleotides outside the gene matches: 4. The CDR3 loop spans 15 amino acids. Germline CDR1 and CDR2: ENHRY and SYGVKD. CDR3 coding DNA: TGTGCCATCAGTGAGGGGAGACTAGCGGACAATGAGCAGTTCTTC. Amino acids: CAISEGRLADNEQFF.

This clonotype appeared many times. The chain carries TRBV11-2 and TRBJ2-7, with a weak D call TRBD1 (5 bases). This CDR3 has 14 residues. Trimming shortened V by 5 bases and J by 3 bases, and 14 bases separated the two germline ends. Germline V lookup: CDR1 SGHAT, CDR2 FQNNGV. The CDR3 sequence is CASSVGAGHYEQYF. CDR3 in DNA: TGTGCCAGCAGCGTTGGGGCAGGTCACTACGAGCAGTACTTC. The full variable domain, in which reference TRBV11-2 and TRBJ2-7 provide the parts outside the CDR3, is EAGVAQSPRYKIIEKRQSVAFWCNPISGHATLYWYQQILGQGPKLLIQFQNNGVVDDSQLPKDRFSAERLKGVDSTLKIQPAKLEDSAVYLCASSVGAGHYEQYFGPGTRLTVT.

This chain uses TRBV4-3 with TRBJ2-5, with D maybe TRBD2 (6 bases). Trimming took off 0 bases at V and 4 bases at J, with 9 bases between the two ends. Germline loops: CDR1 LGHNA, CDR2 YSLEER. The CDR3 sequence is 14 residues long. The DNA for the CDR3 is TGCGCCAGCAGCCAAGACGCGGGGCTAGAGACCCAGTACTTC. It yields the protein CASSQDAGLETQYF.

This clonotype appeared a single time. The J gene is TRBJ2-6, the V gene TRBV14; D is unresolved. This CDR3 has 18 amino acids. Germline lookup yields CDR1 SGHDN and CDR2 FVKESK. V was shortened by 1 base and J by 0 bases, with 13 bases between the two germline ends. CDR3 in DNA: TGTGCCAGCAGCCAAGGATCGCCCTTTCACTCTGGGGCCAACGTCCTGACTTTC. This codes for CASSQGSPFHSGANVLTF.

The chain combines TRBV7-2 with TRBJ2-3; D is uncertain. The CDR3 spans 17 residues. Trimming took off 1 base at V and 0 bases at J, with 14 bases between the two ends. Per germline, CDR1 SGHTA and CDR2 FQGNSA. The CDR3 DNA sequence: TGTGCCAGCAGCTTAGGGCCGGGCCCATCTAGCACAGATACGCAGTATTTT. This encodes CASSLGPGPSSTDTQYF.

The gene calls are TRBV6-5 and TRBJ2-3; TRBD1 is a possible D gene (5 bases). V lost 2 bases to trimming and J lost 4 bases, with 7 bases between them. The germline V gene has CDR1 MNHEY and CDR2 SVGAGI. This CDR3 comprises 13 residues. The CDR3 spells CASSYGAADTQYF. In DNA, the CDR3 is TGTGCCAGCAGTTACGGGGCAGCAGATACGCAGTATTTT.

The rearrangement links TRBV5-1 to TRBJ1-5, with a possible D match to TRBD1 (6 bases). V was cut by 1 base and J by 3 bases, with 11 bases left in between. This CDR3 has 15 residues. The germline V gene encodes CDR1 SGHRS and CDR2 YFSETQ. The CDR3 DNA sequence: TGCGCCAGCAGCTTGAGGGGGGCTTACAATCAGCCCCAGCATTTT. This translates into CASSLRGAYNQPQHF.

This clonotype was detected a few times. The gene calls are TRBV4-3 and TRBJ2-3, with D perhaps matching TRBD2 (5 bases). The CDR3 runs to 17 residues. The germline CDR1 and CDR2 sequences are LGHNA and YSLEER. Trimming cost V 0 bases and J 1 base, with 14 bases left between them. CDR3 sequence (DNA): TGCGCCAGCAGCCAAGATTTCTCCGGGATTGGCACAGATACGCAGTATTTT. Translating gives CASSQDFSGIGTDTQYF.

This clonotype showed up just a few times. This sequence joins TRBV19 and TRBJ2-1; D is unclear. The CDR3 spans 16 residues. V was clipped by 1 base and J by 3 bases, with 13 bases between them. Germline V gene lookup returns CDR1 LNHDA and CDR2 SQIVND (reference sequence). CDR3 DNA sequence: TGTGCCAGTAGTATAGTAAGTAGCTCCCTCTACAATGAGCAGTTCTTC. This encodes CASSIVSSSLYNEQFF.

The chain joins TRBV2 to TRBJ2-1, with 10 bases fitting TRBD2. This CDR3 is built from 15 residues. Germline CDR1 and CDR2: SNHLY and FYNNEI. The ends lost 6 bases at V and 6 bases at J; junction bases unmatched: 8. CDR3 sequence (DNA): TGTGCCAGCAGGAGTCGGACTAGCGGCGGCAATGAGCAGTTCTTC. Translated, it gives CASRSRTSGGNEQFF. The full variable domain, in which reference TRBV2 and TRBJ2-1 provide the parts outside the CDR3, is EPEVTQTPSHQVTQMGQEVILRCVPISNHLYFYWYRQILGQKVEFLVSFYNNEISEKSEIFDDQFSVERPDGSNFTLKIRSTKLEDSAMYFCASRSRTSGGNEQFFGPGTRLTVL.

This chain joins TRBV7-8 and TRBJ2-1; 8 nucleotides agree with TRBD1. Losses at the gene ends were 4 bases for V and 0 bases for J; bases not matched to a gene: 5. The CDR3 covers 16 residues. CDR1 and CDR2 from the germline V gene are SGHVS and FQNEAQ. This CDR3 reads CASSSRTGSSYNEQFF. DNA for the CDR3: TGTGCCAGCAGCTCCAGGACAGGGAGCTCCTACAATGAGCAGTTCTTC.

The chain employs TRBV27 and TRBJ1-3; D gene unclear. The CDR3 loop spans 13 amino acids. V was pared by 6 bases and J by 2 bases, with 8 bases between. Germline-derived CDR1 and CDR2 are MNHEY and SMNVEV (reference sequence). Here the CDR3 reads CASSGRTGNTIYF. The CDR3 nucleotides are TGTGCCAGCAGCGGGAGGACTGGAAACACCATATATTTT.

This clonotype has just a few counts. The chain carries TRBV7-6 and TRBJ2-5; 8 bases are shared with TRBD1. V shed 5 bases, J shed 5 bases, and the junction held 13 bases outside the gene matches. Germline loops: CDR1 SGHVS, CDR2 FNYEAQ. This CDR3 has 16 amino acids. CDR3 in amino acids: CASSQWTGSSGETQYF. The CDR3 region has the DNA TGTGCCAGCAGCCAATGGACAGGGTCCTCAGGCGAGACCCAGTACTTC.

This clonotype was observed at least ten times. V and J are TRBV13 and TRBJ2-7; the D gene is possibly TRBD2 (5 bases). Trimming cost V 0 bases and J 1 base, with 19 bases left between them. Germline-derived CDR1 and CDR2 are PRHDT and FYEKMQ (reference sequence). This CDR3 is 18 amino acids long. Here the CDR3 reads CASSLGGFRGIQSYEQYF. Here the CDR3 DNA reads TGTGCCAGCAGCTTAGGCGGATTCCGGGGAATCCAATCCTACGAGCAGTACTTC. Using reference TRBV13 and TRBJ2-7 for the parts outside the CDR3, the full variable domain is AAGVIQSPRHLIKEKRETATLKCYPIPRHDTVYWYQQGPGQDPQFLISFYEKMQSDKGSIPDRFSAQQFSDYHSELNMSSLELGDSALYFCASSLGGFRGIQSYEQYFGPGTRLTVT.

This clonotype was detected only a few times. The J gene is TRBJ2-7, the V gene TRBV19; tentatively, D is TRBD1 (6 bases). The germline V and J ends were trimmed by 3 bases and 0 bases, with 9 bases remaining between them. Germline values: CDR1 LNHDA, CDR2 SQIVND (reference sequence). The CDR3 spans 14 residues. The CDR3 DNA reads as TGTGCCAGTAGTATCTGGGGGCCCTCCTACGAGCAGTACTTC. Amino acid sequence: CASSIWGPSYEQYF.